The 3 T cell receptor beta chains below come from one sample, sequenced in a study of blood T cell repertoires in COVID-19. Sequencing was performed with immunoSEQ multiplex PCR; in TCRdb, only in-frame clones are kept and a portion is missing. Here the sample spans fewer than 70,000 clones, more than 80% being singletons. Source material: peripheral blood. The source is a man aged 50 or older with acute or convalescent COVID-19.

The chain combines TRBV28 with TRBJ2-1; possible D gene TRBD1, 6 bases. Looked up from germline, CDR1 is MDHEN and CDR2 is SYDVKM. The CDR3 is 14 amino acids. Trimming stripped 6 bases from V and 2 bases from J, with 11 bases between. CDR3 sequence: CASRDRRTYNEQFF. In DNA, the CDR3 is TGTGCCAGCAGAGACAGGAGAACCTACAATGAGCAGTTCTTC.

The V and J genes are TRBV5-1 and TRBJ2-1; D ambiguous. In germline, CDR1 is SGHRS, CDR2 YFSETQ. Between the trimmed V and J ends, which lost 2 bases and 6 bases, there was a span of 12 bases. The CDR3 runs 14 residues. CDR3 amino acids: CASSFSGVGNEQFF. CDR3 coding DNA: TGCGCCAGCAGCTTTTCCGGAGTGGGCAATGAGCAGTTCTTC.

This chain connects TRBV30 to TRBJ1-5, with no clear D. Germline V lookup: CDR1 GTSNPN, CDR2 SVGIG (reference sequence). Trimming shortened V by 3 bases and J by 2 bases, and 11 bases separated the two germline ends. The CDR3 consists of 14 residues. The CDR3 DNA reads TGTGCCTGGAGCGGAGGGTGGGGCAATCAGCCCCAGCATTTT. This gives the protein CAWSGGWGNQPQHF.